This T cell receptor beta chain was sequenced in a study of T cells in Graves' hyperthyroidism and ophthalmopathy. This CDR3 comprises 12 residues. The germline V gene encodes CDR1 SNHLY and CDR2 FYNNEI. Trimming pared 10 bases from V and 2 bases from J, leaving 12 bases between. This clonotype was counted at least ten times. RNA transcripts were the template for amplifying TCR beta CDR3 regions. HTBI primers drove first-round RT-PCR of the TCR CDR3. TCRdb itself ran the multiplex PCR reads through MiXCR, one entry per CDR3 protein. The sample has approximately 590,000 distinct CDR3 sequences; 15% to 19% are singletons.

The chain employs TRBV2 and TRBJ2-7; D gene uncertain. This sequence was found in a woman in her thirties with Graves' hyperthyroidism. Material for sequencing was blood. The CDR3 nucleotides read TGTGCCACGAACAGCGTTACCTACGAGCAGTACTTC. Residues: CATNSVTYEQYF.